This T cell receptor beta chain was documented in a study of shared clonotypes between healthy human individuals. Some 29,000 T cell genomes (approximately 210 ng DNA) went into each sorted-subset replicate. Method: immunoSEQ multiplex PCR; TCRdb's copy keeps in-frame clones and lacks some. Of over a million clones in the sample, approximately 72% were seen once. Into CD45RA+ naive and CD45RA-negative memory subsets, the CD4+ cells were split. V lost 8 bases to trimming and J lost 5 bases, with 9 bases between them. The V gene's germline CDR1 is MDHEN and CDR2 SYDVKM. The CDR3 contains 11 residues. This chain uses TRBV28 with TRBJ2-5, with a tentative D call TRBD1 (6 bases). The receptor was derived from a man aged 18-30 years in good health. The sample consisted of memory CD4+ T cells sorted from blood. Stated subset: CD45RA-negative fraction. CDR3 sequence: CASGRGETQYF. The CDR3 DNA sequence: TGTGCCAGCGGCAGGGGTGAGACCCAGTACTTC.